This T cell receptor (beta chain) was sequenced for a study of blood T cell repertoires in COVID-19. Background on the study: Collection of acute and convalescent COVID-19 samples took place in the United States, Italy and Spain. T cells, B-cell-depleted T cells, or PBMCs provided the cDNA or gDNA that served as material.

Germline loops: CDR1 SGHKS, CDR2 YYEKEE (reference sequence). With 1 base removed from V and 6 bases from J, the gap between germline ends came to 13 bases. The CDR3 extends over 14 amino acids. Sequencing was performed with immunoSEQ multiplex PCR; in TCRdb, only in-frame clones are kept and a portion is missing. The table shows roughly 250,000 clones, with 83% occurring only once. This clonotype was sampled from a human donor in a cohort sampled during active COVID-19. Sequenced material: peripheral blood. The chain is built from TRBV5-5 and TRBJ1-1; possible D gene TRBD1, 5 bases. The CDR3 is CASSLRDREAEAFF. The CDR3 DNA sequence: TGTGCCAGCAGCTTGAGGGACCGGGAGGCTGAAGCTTTCTTT.